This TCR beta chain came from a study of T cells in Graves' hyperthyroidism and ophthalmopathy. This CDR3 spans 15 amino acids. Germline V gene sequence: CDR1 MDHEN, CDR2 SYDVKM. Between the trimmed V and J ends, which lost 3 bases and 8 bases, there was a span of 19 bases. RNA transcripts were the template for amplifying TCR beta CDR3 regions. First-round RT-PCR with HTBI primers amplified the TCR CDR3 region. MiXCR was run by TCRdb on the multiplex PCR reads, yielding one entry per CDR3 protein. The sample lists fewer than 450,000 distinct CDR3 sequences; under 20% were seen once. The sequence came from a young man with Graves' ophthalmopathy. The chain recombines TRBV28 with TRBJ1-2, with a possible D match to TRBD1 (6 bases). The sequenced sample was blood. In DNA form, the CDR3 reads TGTGCCAGCAGTTTGGATTCAGGGGATGGGGAGGGCTACACCTTC. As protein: CASSLDSGDGEGYTF.